This TCR beta chain was sequenced in a study of vaccination and CD4 T cells after COVID-19. The wider study: Treatment of control cultures consisted of a CEFX pool, an HIV-1 Nef pool, or no peptide.

Germline CDR1 and CDR2: SGHTA and FQGNSA. Trimming cost V 2 bases and J 8 bases, with 15 bases left between them. CDR3 length equals 14 residues. Treatment meaning: roughly 11-day PBMC culture with coronavirus spike peptide pools or control peptides (ViraFEST assay). Ahead of the COVID-19 pandemic (2011-2018), the CD4+ T cells of the unexposed donor were collected. ViraFEST expanded antigen-specific T cells with peptide pools, then sequenced TCRs. Peptide pools at 10 ug/ml and IL-2 at approximately 11 IU/ml were added to cultures of a few million PBMCs per well. Study-level results: Median SARS-CoV-2-reactive clonotypes rose from about 20 to 38, not significantly.

Cultured CD4+ T cell DNA was sequenced using the Oncomine TCR Beta short-read assay. The genomic DNA was obtained from cultured CD4+ T cells by extraction with the QIAamp micro DNA kit. Using its own MiXCR run on the PCR reads, TCRdb lists one record per CDR3 protein. This table holds around 9,700 distinct CDR3 sequences, 30% to 35% found once. Relative to its sample, this clonotype is medium-sized (0.01 to 0.1%). Its antigen is unknown. The receptor was isolated from a human donor in good health. The chain couples TRBV7-2 to TRBJ1-2; maybe TRBD1 (6 bases). The sequencing sample was made of CD4+ T cells from blood, cultured in vitro. CDR3 protein: CASSLFGGRGGYTF. CDR3 DNA: TGTGCCAGCAGCTTATTTGGGGGGCGCGGAGGCTACACCTTC.